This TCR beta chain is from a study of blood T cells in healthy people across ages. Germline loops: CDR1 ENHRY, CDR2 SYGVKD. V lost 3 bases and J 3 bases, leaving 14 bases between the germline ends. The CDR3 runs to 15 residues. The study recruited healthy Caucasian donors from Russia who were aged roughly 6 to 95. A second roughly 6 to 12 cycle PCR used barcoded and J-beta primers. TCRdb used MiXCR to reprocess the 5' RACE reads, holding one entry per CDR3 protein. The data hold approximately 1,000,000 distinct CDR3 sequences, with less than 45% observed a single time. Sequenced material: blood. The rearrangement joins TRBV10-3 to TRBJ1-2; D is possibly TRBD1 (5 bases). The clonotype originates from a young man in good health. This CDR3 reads CAISDGGRGDYGYTF. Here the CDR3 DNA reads TGTGCCATCAGTGATGGAGGGAGGGGTGACTATGGCTACACCTTC.